Shown below are 27 T cell receptor beta chains from a single sample sequenced in a study of beta chain features in type 1 diabetes. Expressed TCRB transcripts were sequenced because the isolated RNA had all been reverse transcribed beforehand. Clones were read by immunoSEQ multiplex PCR, and TCRdb kept only the in-frame ones, dropping some. This sample carries under 900,000 clones, around a sixth of them seen once, and the ten largest clones take 0.023%. Sequenced input: naive CD4+ T cells from blood. The receptors come from a woman between 18 and 30 years old in good health.

The rearrangement links TRBV5-1 to TRBJ1-2; no clear D gene. V was pared by 3 bases and J by 6 bases, with 15 bases between. Looked up from germline, CDR1 is SGHRS and CDR2 is YFSETQ. The length of the CDR3 is 14 residues. CDR3 region: CASSWASVADGYTF. CDR3 DNA sequence: TGCGCCAGCAGCTGGGCTTCGGTGGCGGATGGCTACACCTTC.

The V gene is TRBV11-2, the J gene TRBJ2-3, with D hard to call. Looked up from germline, CDR1 is SGHAT and CDR2 is FQNNGV. There are 14 residues in the CDR3. Trimming shortened V by 5 bases and J by 1 base, and 10 bases separated the two germline ends. The CDR3 nucleotides read TGTGCCAGCAGCCGACACCGTCGCACAGATACGCAGTATTTT. It yields the protein CASSRHRRTDTQYF.

This clone occurred a few times. V is TRBV7-3 and J is TRBJ2-7, with 7 nucleotides matching TRBD2. CDR1 is SGHTA, CDR2 FQGTGA, per germline. J was trimmed by 4 bases and V by 3 bases; bases with no gene match: 3. The length of the CDR3 is 13 residues. The CDR3 loop is CASSFLADYEQYF. The CDR3 coding sequence is TGTGCCAGCAGCTTTCTAGCGGATTACGAGCAGTACTTC. Full variable domain (missing parts from reference TRBV7-3 and TRBJ2-7): GAGVSQTPSNKVTEKGKYVELRCDPISGHTALYWYRQSLGQGPEFLIYFQGTGAADDSGLPNDRFFAVRPEGSVSTLKIQRTERGDSAVYLCASSFLADYEQYFGPGTRLTVT.

This chain links TRBV6-5 with TRBJ1-2, with D tentatively TRBD1 (6 bases). Germline V gene sequence: CDR1 MNHEY, CDR2 SVGAGI. CDR3 size: 14 residues. The V and J ends lost 8 bases and 5 bases respectively, with 18 bases between them. CDR3 protein: CASGNRVAEYGYTF. In DNA, the CDR3 is TGTGCCAGCGGCAACAGGGTTGCGGAGTATGGCTACACCTTC.

This clone was counted only a few times. V usage is TRBV6-5 and J usage is TRBJ1-2; 7 positions agree with TRBD1. The CDR3 has 15 residues. Germline-derived CDR1 and CDR2 are MNHEY and SVGAGI. V dropped 6 bases and J dropped 0; count of bases not matched to a gene: 7. The CDR3 is CASSPRDSSNYGYTF. CDR3 in DNA: TGTGCCAGCAGCCCCCGGGACAGCTCTAACTATGGCTACACCTTC.

For this clone: One junction end disagrees with the germline gene, perhaps due to a read error. This rearrangement joins TRBV7-7 to TRBJ2-1; D gene ambiguous. Germline CDR1 and CDR2: SSHAT and FNYEAQ (reference sequence). This CDR3 has 14 amino acids. CDR3: CASSLGPDGPEQFF. For the CDR3, the DNA is TGTGCTAGCAGCTTAGGTCCGGATGGCCCAGAGCAGTTCTTC. Full variable domain (remainder filled in from reference TRBV7-7 and TRBJ2-1): GAGVSQSPRYKVTKRGQDVTLRCDPISSHATLYWYQQALGQGPEFLTYFNYEAQPDKSGLPSDRFSAERPEGSISTLTIQRTEQRDSAMYRCASSLGPDGPEQFFGPGTRLTVL.

The rearrangement joins TRBV7-2 to TRBJ2-3; D gene ambiguous. The V end lost 7 bases, the J end lost 0 bases, and 23 bases lay between the germline ends. The germline V gene encodes CDR1 SGHTA and CDR2 FQGNSA. This CDR3 is 18 amino acids long. In DNA, the CDR3 is TGTGCCAGCACTACCGGTAACCGAAGAGGTTCTAGCACAGATACGCAGTATTTT. It translates to CASTTGNRRGSSTDTQYF. The full variable domain, its missing parts supplied by reference TRBV7-2 and TRBJ2-3, is GAGVSQSPSNKVTEKGKDVELRCDPISGHTALYWYRQSLGQGLEFLIYFQGNSAPDKSGLPSDRFSAERTGGSVSTLTIQRTQQEDSAVYLCASTTGNRRGSSTDTQYFGPGTRLTVL.

In this sample, this clone turned up a few times. This rearrangement joins TRBV7-8 to TRBJ1-5, with D possibly TRBD1 on 5 matching bases. The CDR3 loop spans 15 amino acids. Germline V gene sequence: CDR1 SGHVS, CDR2 FQNEAQ. Trimming cost V 1 base and J 3 bases, with 10 bases left between them. CDR3 region: CASSLGGVINQPQHF. The DNA of the CDR3 is TGTGCCAGCAGCTTAGGGGGGGTCATCAATCAGCCCCAGCATTTT.

The chain combines TRBV2 with TRBJ2-2; D is undetermined. Germline V lookup: CDR1 SNHLY, CDR2 FYNNEI. The CDR3 has 14 amino acids. V was trimmed by 5 bases and J by 6 bases, leaving 13 bases between them. The CDR3 coding sequence is TGTGCCAGCAGTCGCGGAGCGTCAGCCGGGGAGCTGTTTTTT. This codes for CASSRGASAGELFF. The variable domain in full, completed from reference TRBV2 and TRBJ2-2, reads EPEVTQTPSHQVTQMGQEVILRCVPISNHLYFYWYRQILGQKVEFLVSFYNNEISEKSEIFDDQFSVERPDGSNFTLKIRSTKLEDSAMYFCASSRGASAGELFFGEGSRLTVL.

This clone was picked up a small number of times. The J gene is TRBJ1-2, the V gene TRBV19; D gene unclear. This CDR3 has 16 amino acids. Germline values: CDR1 LNHDA, CDR2 SQIVND (reference sequence). The V and J ends lost 4 bases and 4 bases respectively, with 19 bases between them. The CDR3 DNA follows: TGTGCCAGTAGTAGTCCACACACCGGGCAGCCCTATGGCTACACCTTC. Its protein is CASSSPHTGQPYGYTF.

The chain uses TRBV6-5 and TRBJ2-3; 8 bases map to TRBD1. From germline, CDR1 is MNHEY and CDR2 SVGAGI. This CDR3 comprises 15 residues. With 8 bases clipped from V and 7 bases from J, the junction kept 14 bases outside the gene matches. The CDR3 DNA reads TGTGCCAGCGGTAATCTTGGGACAGGTTTGAATACGCAGTATTTT. Amino acid sequence: CASGNLGTGLNTQYF.

This clone was counted between two and nine times. This chain links TRBV20-1 with TRBJ2-7; perhaps TRBD2 as D (6 bases). The V end was cut by 4 bases, the J end by 6 bases, with 7 bases between. The CDR3 contains 10 residues. Germline values: CDR1 DFQATT, CDR2 SNEGSKA (reference sequence). The CDR3 nucleotides are TGCAGTGCTACTAGCGCCGAGCAGTACTTC. As protein: CSATSAEQYF.

This clone was counted between two and nine times. The chain is built from TRBV7-8 and TRBJ1-1; D unclear. The V and J ends lost 0 bases and 10 bases respectively, with 15 bases between them. This CDR3 has 14 amino acids. The V gene's germline CDR1 is SGHVS and CDR2 FQNEAQ. The CDR3 reads CASSLATFRPGAFF. As DNA, the CDR3 is TGTGCCAGCAGCTTAGCGACTTTCCGACCAGGAGCTTTCTTT.

The V gene is TRBV5-1, the J gene TRBJ2-1, with unresolved D. CDR3 size: 13 residues. Trimming removed 6 bases from V and 2 bases from J, with 9 bases in between. The germline gives CDR1 SGHRS, CDR2 YFSETQ. Written as DNA, the CDR3 is TGCGCCAGCACACTGGGGACCTACAATGAGCAGTTCTTC. The encoded protein is CASTLGTYNEQFF.

The table lists this clone with a few counts. The chain couples TRBV19 to TRBJ2-2, with 7 nucleotides matching TRBD2. Trimming at V came to 7 bases and at J to 4 bases, leaving 3 bases not matched to a gene. Germline V gene lookup returns CDR1 LNHDA and CDR2 SQIVND (reference sequence). The CDR3 covers 13 residues. The CDR3 is CASKRGGTGELFF. CDR3 DNA sequence: TGTGCCAGTAAGCGGGGTGGCACCGGGGAGCTGTTTTTT.

In its sample, this clone was seen a few times. The V and J genes are TRBV25-1 and TRBJ2-7; D is possibly TRBD2 (6 bases). Germline V lookup: CDR1 MGHDK, CDR2 SYGVNS. The CDR3 is 14 amino acids. The V gene lost 1 base and the J gene lost 7 bases, with 14 bases spanning the gap. CDR3 in amino acids: CASSELPGVGEQYF. CDR3 nucleotide sequence: TGTGCCAGCAGTGAATTGCCGGGAGTGGGGGAGCAGTACTTC.

This sequence joins TRBV10-3 and TRBJ2-2; 10 positions agree with TRBD2. Germline CDR1 is ENHRY and CDR2 is SYGVKD. The CDR3 totals 16 residues. V trimming: 8 bases; J trimming: 6 bases; junction bases outside the gene matches: 12. The CDR3 nucleotides read TGTGCCATCGCCCCTAGCGGGAGTATCGGGGCCGGGGAGCTGTTTTTT. This gives the protein CAIAPSGSIGAGELFF.

Only a few counts were recorded for this clone. The rearrangement joins TRBV14 to TRBJ1-2, with D hard to call. The CDR3 is 13 residues long. Trimming took 0 bases from V and 5 from J, leaving 7 bases between them. Germline V gives CDR1 SGHDN, CDR2 FVKESK. This CDR3 is CASSQDGRYGYTF. The CDR3 DNA reads TGTGCCAGCAGCCAAGACGGAAGATATGGCTACACCTTC.

This clone was picked up a small number of times. The rearrangement uses TRBV18 and TRBJ2-5; D call uncertain. V lost 0 bases and J lost 5, with 7 bases in between. The CDR3 extends over 13 amino acids. In germline, CDR1 is KGHSH, CDR2 LQKENI. In nucleotides, the CDR3 is TGTGCCAGCTCACCACCAGATCGGGAGACCCAGTACTTC. Its translation: CASSPPDRETQYF. The variable domain in full, with the rest retrieved from reference TRBV18 and TRBJ2-5, is NAGVMQNPRHLVRRRGQEARLRCSPMKGHSHVYWYRQLPEEGLKFMVYLQKENIIDESGMPKERFSAEFPKEGPSILRIQQVVRGDSAAYFCASSPPDRETQYFGPGTRLLVL.

This chain uses TRBV19 with TRBJ2-6; TRBD1 might be the D (6 bases). V was pared by 7 bases and J by 1 base, with 8 bases between. Germline CDR1 reads LNHDA; CDR2 reads SQIVND (reference sequence). The CDR3 has 14 residues. The CDR3 spells CASTRGSGANVLTF. As DNA, the CDR3 is TGTGCCAGTACGAGGGGGTCTGGGGCCAACGTCCTGACTTTC.

Worth noting for this clone: This same CDR3 is encoded by further DNA sequences in the sample. The chain joins TRBV20-1 to TRBJ2-7; 8 bases are shared with TRBD1. J lost 7 bases, V lost 6 bases, and 5 bases had no gene match. This CDR3 is built from 11 residues. Germline lookup yields CDR1 DFQATT and CDR2 SNEGSKA (reference sequence). CDR3 nucleotides: TGCAGTGCCGACAGGGGTCATGAGCAGTACTTC. The encoded protein is CSADRGHEQYF.

V and J are TRBV27 and TRBJ2-3; a weak D match, TRBD2 (6 bases). V gave up 5 bases and J gave up 7 bases, with 10 bases separating them. This CDR3 is built from 12 residues. CDR1 is MNHEY and CDR2 is SMNVEV in the germline V gene (reference sequence). The DNA for the CDR3 is TGTGCCAGCAGTCCGGAGGGTTATACGCAGTATTTT. As protein: CASSPEGYTQYF.

This clone was counted only a few times. This rearrangement joins TRBV5-1 to TRBJ2-1; TRBD2 agrees at 14 bases. CDR1 and CDR2 from the germline V gene are SGHRS and YFSETQ. There are 19 residues in the CDR3. V was pared by 0 bases and J by 4 bases, with 9 bases of the junction left unmatched. In DNA form, the CDR3 reads TGCGCCAGCAGCTTGGATTCTGGACTAGCGGGAGGTGGATACAATGAGCAGTTCTTC. Its protein product is CASSLDSGLAGGGYNEQFF.

Points on this clone: Sequence at one end of the junction differs from germline and may be a read error. The chain employs TRBV7-2 and TRBJ2-1; the D is unclear. The CDR3 consists of 11 residues. Germline lookup yields CDR1 SGHTA and CDR2 FQGNSA. The CDR3 loop reads CASSPYSEQFF. CDR3 nucleotides: TGTGCCAGCAGCCCGTACAGTGAGCAGTTCTTC.

This chain's CDR3 is CASSPSPATNEKLFF. The CDR3 DNA reads TGTGCCAGCTCACCCTCACCGGCCACTAATGAAAAACTGTTTTTT. The V and J genes are TRBV18 and TRBJ1-4; D unresolved. Deletions cut 3 bases from V and 2 bases from J, with 10 bases between. Germline lookup yields CDR1 KGHSH and CDR2 LQKENI. The CDR3 spans 15 residues. Using reference TRBV18 and TRBJ1-4 for the parts outside the CDR3, the full variable domain is NAGVMQNPRHLVRRRGQEARLRCSPMKGHSHVYWYRQLPEEGLKFMVYLQKENIIDESGMPKERFSAEFPKEGPSILRIQQVVRGDSAAYFCASSPSPATNEKLFFGSGTQLSVL.

This clone came up a few times. The chain couples TRBV2 to TRBJ1-1; 11 bases map to TRBD1. Germline V lookup: CDR1 SNHLY, CDR2 FYNNEI. The CDR3 length is 14 residues. The trim removed 6 bases at V and 5 bases at J, leaving 5 bases unmatched. CDR3 protein: CASRGQGVRTEAFF. The DNA for the CDR3 is TGTGCCAGCAGGGGACAGGGGGTACGTACTGAAGCTTTCTTT.

The chain recombines TRBV7-3 with TRBJ1-1; TRBD1 is a possible D gene (6 bases). In germline, CDR1 is SGHTA, CDR2 FQGTGA. V gave up 5 bases and J gave up 6 bases, with 13 bases separating them. CDR3 length equals 13 residues. The CDR3 spells CASSLGTRAEAFF. CDR3 DNA: TGTGCCAGCAGCCTAGGGACACGCGCTGAAGCTTTCTTT. Complete variable domain (other parts from reference TRBV7-3 and TRBJ1-1): GAGVSQTPSNKVTEKGKYVELRCDPISGHTALYWYRQSLGQGPEFLIYFQGTGAADDSGLPNDRFFAVRPEGSVSTLKIQRTERGDSAVYLCASSLGTRAEAFFGQGTRLTVV.